Listed below are T cell receptor beta chains from one sample, sequenced in a study of blood T cell repertoires in COVID-19. Sequencing was performed with immunoSEQ multiplex PCR; in TCRdb, only in-frame clones are kept and a portion is missing. The repertoire holds approximately 75,000 clones, with roughly 80% as singletons. Sequencing was performed on peripheral blood. Source of these receptors: a woman older than 75 with acute or convalescent COVID-19. Each CDR3 is given with its conserved first and last residue. D genes are given only for firm matches. Not every row has a clone size; where given, it reads once, few, many or a size class.

>TRBV6-1|TRBD1|few|TRBJ2-7
TGTGCCAGCAGTGAAAACTGGACAGGCTCCTACGAGCAGTACTTC
CASSENWTGSYEQYF
>TRBV27|.|.|TRBJ2-5
TGTGCCAGCAAGCGACAAGAGACCCAGTACTTC
CASKRQETQYF
>TRBV18|.|.|TRBJ2-7
TGTGCCAGCTCACCGGCCACAGGATCCTACGAGCAGTACTTC
CASSPATGSYEQYF
>TRBV29-1|TRBD1|.|TRBJ1-1
TGCAGCGTTGAGCAAACAGGGGGCACTGAAGCTTTCTTT
CSVEQTGGTEAFF
>TRBV3-1/TRBV3-2|.|once|TRBJ1-4
TGTGCCAGCAGCCAAGAACTCGCCCCAAAACTGTTTTTT
CASSQELAPKLFF
>TRBV6-6|.|.|TRBJ2-1
TGTGCCAGCAGTCCCTCGTCGTACAATGAGCAGTTCTTC
CASSPSSYNEQFF
>TRBV6-1|.|few|TRBJ1-1
TGTGCCAGCAGTGACCGGGGTTGGAACACTGAAGCTTTCTTT
CASSDRGWNTEAFF
>TRBV6-5|.|.|TRBJ1-2
TGTGCCAGCAGCCTAGTTACAGGGTCTGGCTACACCTTC
CASSLVTGSGYTF
>TRBV7-2|.|.|TRBJ1-2
TGTGCCAGCAGCCTGACAGCTAACTATGGCTACACCTTC
CASSLTANYGYTF
>TRBV7-8|TRBD1|.|TRBJ1-2
TGTGCCAGCAGCCACATGACAGGGGATGGCTACACCTTC
CASSHMTGDGYTF
>TRBV5-1|TRBD1|.|TRBJ2-7
TGCGCCAGCAGCATGCCTGGGGGACAGGGGTCCGGCGAGCAGTACTTC
CASSMPGGQGSGEQYF
>TRBV2|TRBD1|.|TRBJ1-1
TGTGCCAGCGGGGGGGACAGGGGGAACACTGAAGCTTTCTTT
CASGGDRGNTEAFF
>TRBV30|.|.|TRBJ2-7
TGTGCCTGGGGCCAGGGGAGATACGAGCAGTACTTC
CAWGQGRYEQYF
>TRBV6-5|.|.|TRBJ1-1
TGTGCCAGCAGGCGGACAGCAGCCACTGAAGCTTTCTTT
CASRRTAATEAFF
>TRBV9|TRBD1|.|TRBJ2-3
TGTGCCAGCAGCGTAGTTACAGGGGCGACCACAGATACGCAGTATTTT
CASSVVTGATTDTQYF
>TRBV6-5|TRBD1|few|TRBJ1-2
TGTGCCAGCAGTTACTCGGAGGGGGCCTATGGCTACACCTTC
CASSYSEGAYGYTF
>TRBV13|TRBD1|.|TRBJ1-3
TGTGCCAGCAGCTTAGGTGGACAGGGCTCTGGAAACACCATATATTTT
CASSLGGQGSGNTIYF
>TRBV6-5|.|.|TRBJ2-2
TGTGCCAGCGCGTCCCCAGGGTACGGGGAGCTGTTTTTT
CASASPGYGELFF
>TRBV10-1|.|.|TRBJ1-1
TGCGCCAGCAGTGTCCACCTAGGAGAAAACACTGAAGCTTTCTTT
CASSVHLGENTEAFF
>TRBV19|.|.|TRBJ1-1
TGTGCCAGTAGGTTGGGGCAGCCGAACACTGAAGCTTTCTTT
CASRLGQPNTEAFF
>TRBV19|TRBD1|.|TRBJ1-6
TGTGCCAGTAGTATTGGACAGGGGAGTTCCTATAATTCACCCCTCCACTTT
CASSIGQGSSYNSPLHF
>TRBV7-2|TRBD2|.|TRBJ2-3
TGTGCCAGCAGCTTAGACTCTGGGGAGGGGGATACGCAGTATTTT
CASSLDSGEGDTQYF
>TRBV9|.|.|TRBJ1-5
TGTGCCAGCAGCGTAGCAGGGTCGCGCAATCAGCCCCAGCATTTT
CASSVAGSRNQPQHF
>TRBV2|.|.|TRBJ2-5
TGTGCCAGCAGTGAACAGGGTACATTAGAAGAGACCCAGTACTTC
CASSEQGTLEETQYF
>TRBV9|TRBD1|.|TRBJ2-7
TGTGCCAGCAGCGTAGGGGAACAGGGGTACTACGAGCAGTACTTC
CASSVGEQGYYEQYF
>TRBV20-1|TRBD2|once|TRBJ2-7
TGCAGTGCTAGTTGGTCTAGCGGGGGGTACTACGAGCAGTACTTC
CSASWSSGGYYEQYF
>TRBV6-2/TRBV6-3|TRBD1|.|TRBJ2-1
TGTGCCAGCAGTTACACTCCGGGACAGATCGACAATGAGCAGTTCTTC
CASSYTPGQIDNEQFF
>TRBV19|TRBD1|.|TRBJ2-1
TGTGCCAGTACCTCCGAGACGAGAAGGGGGCCAAGGAGCGAGCAGTTCTTC
CASTSETRRGPRSEQFF
>TRBV4-1|.|.|TRBJ1-1
TGCGCCAGCAGCCAAGATAGTTACCTCAGGGCTTTCTTT
CASSQDSYLRAFF
>TRBV4-1|.|few|TRBJ1-1
TGCGCCAGCAGCCAAGAGGGATTCAGGGTGAACACTGAAGCTTTCTTT
CASSQEGFRVNTEAFF
>TRBV29-1|TRBD2|.|TRBJ2-2
TGCAGCGTTGTTTCGGCGGGGGCGAACACCGGGGAGCTGTTTTTT
CSVVSAGANTGELFF
>TRBV5-1|.|.|TRBJ2-7
TGCGCCAGCAGCTTGGGGGGGCAGAGGGAGCAGTACTTC
CASSLGGQREQYF
>TRBV5-5|TRBD2|once|TRBJ2-1
TGTGCCAGCAGCCCGGCCCGGGGGGAACAATACAATGAGCAGTTCTTC
CASSPARGEQYNEQFF
>TRBV7-2|.|.|TRBJ1-5
TGTGCCAGCAGCCCTGGGGCAGGGCGGTATCAGCCCCAGCATTTT
CASSPGAGRYQPQHF
>TRBV5-1|TRBD1|.|TRBJ2-3
TGCGCCAGCAGCTTTGGACAGGGCACAGATACGCAGTATTTT
CASSFGQGTDTQYF
>TRBV6-4|.|once|TRBJ1-5
TGTGCCAGCAGTGACGGCGGGGAGGATGGGTACCAGCCCCAGCATTTT
CASSDGGEDGYQPQHF
>TRBV7-2|.|.|TRBJ1-2
TGTGCCAGCAGCTTACTCGGGACACCCAACTATGGCTACACCTTC
CASSLLGTPNYGYTF
>TRBV25-1|TRBD2|.|TRBJ2-5
TGTGCCAGCAGGGTGGGACTAGCGGGGCACGAGACCCAGTACTTC
CASRVGLAGHETQYF
>TRBV19|TRBD1|few|TRBJ1-2
TGTGCCAGTAAACCGACAGGGACTAACTATGGCTACACCTTC
CASKPTGTNYGYTF
>TRBV30|TRBD1|.|TRBJ2-7
TGTGCCTGGAGTGTACGACGGACAGGGGCGTACGAGCAGTACTTC
CAWSVRRTGAYEQYF
>TRBV13|.|.|TRBJ1-2
TGTGCCAGCAGCTTAGGCCGTCGACTCGGATATGGCTACACCTTC
CASSLGRRLGYGYTF
>TRBV18|.|.|TRBJ2-7
TGTGCCAGCTCACCACCGCTAAGCGAGGCACCCTACGAGCAGTACTTC
CASSPPLSEAPYEQYF
>TRBV7-9|TRBD1|.|TRBJ1-2
TGTGCCAGCAGCCTAGGACAGGTGGGCTATGGCTACACCTTC
CASSLGQVGYGYTF
>TRBV7-2|.|.|TRBJ2-7
TGTGCCAGCAGCTTAGTTGGACAGATCCCCTCCTACGAGCAGTACTTC
CASSLVGQIPSYEQYF